The entry below gives a single T cell receptor beta chain sequence along with its context. Its antigen is not known. Germline CDR1 reads SGHAT; CDR2 reads FQNNGV. Trimming removed 1 base from V and 6 bases from J; junction bases left unmatched: 10. This CDR3 comprises 17 residues. This sample was taken from a study of cytomegalovirus exposure and HLA in healthy donors. Whole-study findings and limits: The study labeled around 160 TCR beta chains cytomegalovirus-associated.

Using immunoSEQ multiplex PCR, the repertoire was profiled, and TCRdb retains in-frame clones only, with some absent. The data show roughly 330,000 clones, about 85% seen once. The gene calls are TRBV11-2 and TRBJ2-1, with 9 bases matching TRBD2. The sample taken for sequencing was PBMCs. This clonotype was obtained from a woman aged 25 to 45 in good health and CMV-seropositive. In DNA form, the CDR3 reads TGTGCCAGCAGCTTAGGCCCACCGGGACTAGCTGCCAATGAGCAGTTCTTC. Translating it yields CASSLGPPGLAANEQFF.